These 17 T cell receptor beta chains came from one sample sequenced in a study of cytotoxic CD8 clonotypes in ibrutinib-treated CLL. The assay was immunoSEQ multiplex PCR, and TCRdb's table has in-frame clones only and misses some. The sample consists of 40,000 or so clones, 49% of them appearing once. Here the sequenced sample was PBMCs, taken before ibrutinib treatment. Receptor source: a human donor with chronic lymphocytic leukemia.

V and J are TRBV5-8 and TRBJ2-7; D may be TRBD1 (5 bases). The CDR3 loop spans 14 amino acids. V was shortened by 2 bases and J by 0 bases, with 9 bases between the two germline ends. Germline V gene sequence: CDR1 SGHTS, CDR2 YDEGEE. The CDR3 DNA reads as TGTGCCAGCAGCTTTCAGACAGCCTCCTACGAGCAGTACTTC. Translated, it gives CASSFQTASYEQYF.

This clone was detected a few times. The chain recombines TRBV19 with TRBJ1-2; D is ambiguous. The V and J ends lost 3 bases and 12 bases respectively, with 23 bases between them. The CDR3 is 15 amino acids. Germline-derived CDR1 and CDR2 are LNHDA and SQIVND (reference sequence). The CDR3 region has the DNA TGTGCCAGTAGTATGGGTGGTACCGGAACGGGTCTTAACACCTTC. It is translated as CASSMGGTGTGLNTF.

The genes are TRBV30 and TRBJ2-7; D gene uncertain. The CDR3 is made up of 13 amino acids. The V and J ends lost 0 bases and 2 bases respectively, with 8 bases between them. Germline CDR1 reads GTSNPN; CDR2 reads SVGIG (reference sequence). The CDR3 DNA follows: TGTGCCTGGAGTGTACAAAGAACCTACGAGCAGTACTTC. It yields the protein CAWSVQRTYEQYF.

The rearrangement uses TRBV5-1 and TRBJ2-3, with D unclear. Germline-derived CDR1 and CDR2 are SGHRS and YFSETQ. This CDR3 is built from 18 residues. V was clipped by 1 base and J by 0 bases, with 18 bases between them. Here the CDR3 reads CASSLYFQRGASTDTQYF. DNA of the CDR3: TGCGCCAGCAGCTTGTATTTTCAAAGAGGTGCTAGCACAGATACGCAGTATTTT.

The rearrangement uses TRBV11-1 and TRBJ2-7; 10 bases agree with TRBD1. The CDR3 covers 18 residues. Germline loops: CDR1 SGHAT, CDR2 FQDESV (reference sequence). V shed 2 bases and J 4 bases; nucleotides not matched to a gene: 14. The CDR3 sequence: CASSLKFPGDRGLYEQYF. The CDR3 nucleotides read TGTGCCAGCAGCTTAAAATTCCCGGGAGACAGGGGGCTGTACGAGCAGTACTTC.

This chain links TRBV4-2 with TRBJ1-4, with 7 positions matching TRBD1. V lost 2 bases, J lost 6 bases, and 6 bases stayed unmatched. The CDR3 consists of 15 residues. The germline V gene has CDR1 LGHNA and CDR2 YNFKEQ. The CDR3 DNA follows: TGTGCCAGCAGCCAAATGGGGACAGCTGATGAAAAACTGTTTTTT. It codes for CASSQMGTADEKLFF.

V usage is TRBV4-1 and J usage is TRBJ2-3; TRBD2 matches at 10 bases. This CDR3 comprises 15 residues. From germline, CDR1 is MGHRA and CDR2 YSYEKL. V gave up 0 bases and J gave up 7 bases; unmatched junction bases: 4. CDR3 sequence reads: CASSQDRTSGNTQYF. CDR3 coding DNA: TGCGCCAGCAGCCAAGATCGGACTAGCGGCAATACGCAGTATTTT.

V gene TRBV15 combines with J gene TRBJ2-5, with 10 bases that match TRBD2. Germline values: CDR1 LNHNV, CDR2 YYDKDF (reference sequence). The CDR3 consists of 17 residues. The junction had 10 bases not matched to a gene; V was cut back by 4 bases and J by 2 bases. CDR3 in amino acids: CATSIYPISGGQETQYF. CDR3 bases: TGTGCCACCAGCATATACCCTATTAGCGGGGGGCAAGAGACCCAGTACTTC.

The gene calls are TRBV6-1 and TRBJ1-3, with D possibly matching TRBD1 (6 bases). V was clipped by 6 bases and J by 1 base, with 10 bases between them. CDR3 length: 14 amino acids. CDR1 and CDR2 (germline): MNHNS, SASEGT. The CDR3 DNA is TGTGCCAGCAGGACAGGTGTATCTGGAAACACCATATATTTT. As protein: CASRTGVSGNTIYF.

The chain combines TRBV6-1 with TRBJ1-2; no definite D call. Germline CDR1 reads MNHNS; CDR2 reads SASEGT. Trimming stripped 0 bases from V and 6 bases from J, with 8 bases between. This CDR3 contains 13 residues. The DNA for the CDR3 is TGTGCCAGCAGTGAAGCTGGTAGGAATGGCTACACCTTC. This encodes CASSEAGRNGYTF.

This clone was counted a single time. J is TRBJ1-3 and V is TRBV5-6; D remains ambiguous. CDR3 length equals 14 residues. With 2 bases removed from V and 2 bases from J, the gap between germline ends came to 8 bases. Germline CDR1 SGHDT, CDR2 YYEEEE. CDR3 protein: CASSFVGTGNTIYF. The CDR3 DNA sequence: TGTGCCAGCAGCTTTGTCGGTACTGGAAACACCATATATTTT.

The CDR3 spells CASSGSLNSYEQYF. CDR3 bases: TGTGCCAGCAGTGGATCACTGAACTCCTACGAGCAGTACTTC. This chain connects TRBV6-1 to TRBJ2-7, with D uncertain. Trimming shortened V by 4 bases and J by 0 bases, and 10 bases separated the two germline ends. Germline values: CDR1 MNHNS, CDR2 SASEGT. This CDR3 is built from 14 residues.

The chain employs TRBV4-2 and TRBJ2-5; TRBD1 matches 7 bases. Germline loops: CDR1 LGHNA, CDR2 YNFKEQ. The CDR3 runs 15 residues. V was pared by 1 base and J by 4 bases, with 6 bases of the junction left unmatched. CDR3 coding DNA: TGTGCCAGCAGCCAAGTAACAGGGGTTGTAGAGACCCAGTACTTC. This gives the protein CASSQVTGVVETQYF.

This chain links TRBV4-2 with TRBJ1-1, with D possibly matching TRBD1 (6 bases). This CDR3 contains 15 residues. V dropped 2 bases and J dropped 3 bases, with 13 bases sitting between them. The V gene's germline CDR1 is LGHNA and CDR2 YNFKEQ. The DNA of the CDR3 is TGTGCCAGCAGCCAAAGCCCGAACAGGGACACTGAAGCTTTCTTT. Translated, it gives CASSQSPNRDTEAFF.

V is TRBV6-5 and J is TRBJ1-1; possibly TRBD1 for D (6 bases). CDR3 length: 13 residues. Germline V gene data show CDR1 as MNHEY and CDR2 as SVGAGI. With 6 bases removed from V and 6 bases from J, the gap between germline ends came to 14 bases. The CDR3 coding sequence is TGTGCCAGCAGGCTACAGGGTCTGCCTGAAGCTTTCTTT. Its translation: CASRLQGLPEAFF.

The chain uses TRBV5-5 and TRBJ1-5; D ambiguous. The germline V and J ends were trimmed by 1 base and 7 bases, with 12 bases remaining between them. The V gene's germline CDR1 is SGHKS and CDR2 YYEKEE (reference sequence). The CDR3 covers 14 residues. In DNA form, the CDR3 reads TGTGCCAGCAGCTTGATTACAGAATCACAGCCCCAGCATTTT. This sequence encodes CASSLITESQPQHF.

This sequence joins TRBV6-1 and TRBJ2-1; 7 nucleotides agree with TRBD1. The CDR3 sequence is 12 residues long. With V trimmed by 8 bases and J by 8 bases, 6 bases remained unmatched. Germline lookup yields CDR1 MNHNS and CDR2 SASEGT. Here the CDR3 DNA reads TGTGCCAGCCTCCGGGACAGATATGAGCAGTTCTTC. It yields the protein CASLRDRYEQFF.